One and the same sample provided the 28 T cell receptor beta chains below, sequenced in a study of cytomegalovirus exposure and HLA in healthy donors. The PCR was carried out with 60 Vbeta primers and 13 Jbeta primers. Clones were sequenced by immunoSEQ multiplex PCR, and TCRdb holds only the in-frame ones, with some missing. The sample consists of fewer than 50,000 clones, less than 75% of them appearing once. Sequenced material: PBMCs. The receptors were sampled from a man in his fifties or sixties in good health and CMV-seropositive.

In regard to this clone: In this CDR3 the conserved last residue, phenylalanine or tryptophan, is missing, so a read error is likely. V and J are TRBV29-1 and TRBJ2-7, with D perhaps TRBD2 (7 bases). This CDR3 contains 13 residues. Germline CDR1 SQVTM, CDR2 ANQGSEA. The V and J ends lost 7 bases and 3 bases respectively, with 16 bases between them. CDR3 DNA: TGCAGCGGGGGGCGGGGGTACGGCTACGAGCAGTACCTC. Residues: CSGGRGYGYEQYL.

Only a few counts were recorded for this clone. V gene TRBV4-3 combines with J gene TRBJ1-2, with 8 nucleotides matching TRBD1. In germline, CDR1 is LGHNA, CDR2 YSLEER. This CDR3 is 15 amino acids long. Trimming took 0 bases from V and 5 from J; bases not matched to a gene: 5. The CDR3 loop is CASSQEFGQGYGYTF. CDR3 sequence (DNA): TGCGCCAGCAGCCAAGAATTCGGACAGGGATATGGCTACACCTTC.

V usage is TRBV29-1 and J usage is TRBJ2-1, with 8 nucleotides matching TRBD2. Trimming cost V 4 bases and J 0 bases; bases outside gene matches: 2. This CDR3 region has 14 residues. CDR1 is SQVTM, CDR2 ANQGSEA, per germline. In nucleotides, the CDR3 is TGCAGCGTTGTAACTAGCGGCTCCTACAATGAGCAGTTCTTC. Protein: CSVVTSGSYNEQFF.

The chain employs TRBV9 and TRBJ2-1, with 9 bases that match TRBD2. The CDR3 runs to 17 residues. Trimming cost V 0 bases and J 2 bases; bases outside gene matches: 6. Looked up from germline, CDR1 is SGDLS and CDR2 is YYNGEE. Here the CDR3 reads CASSVGLAGGPYNEQFF. CDR3 sequence (DNA): TGTGCCAGCAGCGTAGGTCTGGCGGGAGGGCCCTACAATGAGCAGTTCTTC. Based on the CDR3 plus reference TRBV9 and TRBJ2-1, the full variable domain is DSGVTQTPKHLITATGQRVTLRCSPRSGDLSVYWYQQSLDQGLQFLIQYYNGEERAKGNILERFSAQQFPDLHSELNLSSLELGDSALYFCASSVGLAGGPYNEQFFGPGTRLTVL.

The chain links TRBV7-8 to TRBJ2-5; D might be TRBD2 (6 bases). CDR1 and CDR2 from the germline V gene are SGHVS and FQNEAQ. The CDR3 extends over 19 amino acids. Trimming stripped 0 bases from V and 6 bases from J, with 26 bases between. In nucleotides, the CDR3 is TGTGCCAGCAGCTTAGCGCCGAATGTTGGGAGGACCTTCATAAAGACCCAGTACTTC. As protein: CASSLAPNVGRTFIKTQYF.

This clone was picked up one time. The chain joins TRBV7-9 to TRBJ1-1; D uncertain. The CDR3 has 13 residues. CDR1 is SEHNR, CDR2 FQNEAQ, per germline (reference sequence). V shed 1 base and J shed 4 bases, with 7 bases lying between them. The CDR3 DNA sequence: TGTGCCAGCAGCTTAGATCCGGGCACTGAAGCTTTCTTT. Its translation: CASSLDPGTEAFF.

Points on this clone: One end of the junction varies from germline; a read error may be responsible. The chain employs TRBV6-6 and TRBJ1-1, with no clear D. CDR1 MNHNY and CDR2 SVGAGI come from the germline V gene (reference sequence). This CDR3 is 13 amino acids long. In nucleotides, the CDR3 is TGTGCCAGCAGTTACTCCGGGGAGACTGGAGCTTTCTTT. It specifies CASSYSGETGAFF.

This clone was seen more than once but under ten times. The chain has TRBV25-1 and TRBJ2-7, with a weak D call TRBD2 (5 bases). V lost 3 bases to trimming and J lost 3 bases, with 9 bases between them. The CDR3 extends over 13 amino acids. CDR1 and CDR2 from the germline V gene are MGHDK and SYGVNS. Here the CDR3 reads CASSEGVYYEQYF. Written as DNA, the CDR3 is TGTGCCAGCAGTGAGGGAGTGTACTACGAGCAGTACTTC.

The V and J genes are TRBV4-3 and TRBJ2-5, with TRBD2 as a possible D gene (5 bases). From germline, CDR1 is LGHNA and CDR2 YSLEER. The V end was cut by 0 bases, the J end by 6 bases, with 14 bases between. The CDR3 has 15 residues. The CDR3 region is CASSQDRFSVQTQYF. CDR3 nucleotide sequence: TGCGCCAGCAGCCAAGATAGGTTTAGCGTGCAGACCCAGTACTTC.

The chain recombines TRBV6-5 with TRBJ1-5; TRBD1 might be the D (6 bases). Germline CDR1 is MNHEY and CDR2 is SVGAGI. The germline V and J ends were trimmed by 6 bases and 3 bases, with 12 bases remaining between them. There are 14 residues in the CDR3. CDR3 loop: CASSTGQYNQPQHF. In nucleotides, the CDR3 is TGTGCCAGCAGCACCGGACAGTACAATCAGCCCCAGCATTTT.

The genes are TRBV6-1 and TRBJ1-2; D not resolved. Germline V gene data show CDR1 as MNHNS and CDR2 as SASEGT. Trimming removed 2 bases at V and 1 base at J, with 5 bases between. This CDR3 region has 13 residues. DNA of the CDR3: TGTGCCAGCAGTGAACTCTATAACTATGGCTACACCTTC. Its translation is CASSELYNYGYTF.

V usage is TRBV5-1 and J usage is TRBJ1-2, with 8 bases identical to TRBD1. CDR1 is SGHRS, CDR2 YFSETQ, per germline. The CDR3 contains 15 residues. Losses at the gene ends were 4 bases for V and 2 bases for J; bases not matched to a gene: 7. Written as DNA, the CDR3 is TGCGCCAGCAGCCCGCGCACAGGGGGAAACTATGGCTACACCTTC. This gives the protein CASSPRTGGNYGYTF.

The V gene is TRBV6-1, the J gene TRBJ2-2; D remains ambiguous. V lost 2 bases and J lost 3, with 10 bases in between. This CDR3 comprises 15 residues. CDR1 is MNHNS and CDR2 is SASEGT in the germline V gene. In DNA, the CDR3 is TGTGCCAGCAGTGAACAGGCAGGATACACCGGGGAGCTGTTTTTT. Amino acid sequence: CASSEQAGYTGELFF.

The chain uses TRBV4-1 and TRBJ2-7; 10 bases fit TRBD2. The CDR3 spans 15 residues. V shed 6 bases, J shed 4 bases, and the junction held 9 bases outside the gene matches. The germline CDR1 and CDR2 sequences are MGHRA and YSYEKL. The CDR3 nucleotides are TGCGCCAGCAGTCTAGCAGGGACTAGCGCTTACGAGCAGTACTTC. Residues: CASSLAGTSAYEQYF.

This chain joins TRBV5-6 and TRBJ1-3; D ambiguous. Germline CDR1 and CDR2: SGHDT and YYEEEE. With 6 bases removed from V and 4 bases from J, the gap between germline ends came to 14 bases. The CDR3 covers 14 residues. The CDR3 nucleotides read TGTGCCAGCACCTCGCTAGGAGGGGGAAACACCATATATTTT. This translates into CASTSLGGGNTIYF.

A few counts support this clone. The V call is TRBV19, the J call TRBJ2-7; D call uncertain. Germline-derived CDR1 and CDR2 are LNHDA and SQIVND (reference sequence). The CDR3 totals 13 residues. V gave up 2 bases and J gave up 6 bases, with 11 bases separating them. In DNA, the CDR3 is TGTGCCAGTAGTATAAGTCGGTCTGGCGAGCAGTACTTC. This sequence encodes CASSISRSGEQYF.

The chain couples TRBV28 to TRBJ1-1; D perhaps matches TRBD1 (6 bases). Germline CDR1 is MDHEN and CDR2 is SYDVKM. The CDR3 contains 16 residues. V was cut by 4 bases and J by 3 bases, with 18 bases left in between. The CDR3 is CASSSPSGGAYTEAFF. The CDR3 region has the DNA TGTGCCAGCAGTTCCCCGTCTGGGGGGGCGTACACTGAAGCTTTCTTT.

This clone was seen more than once but under ten times. V gene TRBV7-8 combines with J gene TRBJ2-2, with D perhaps matching TRBD2 (6 bases). Trimming pared 5 bases from V and 8 bases from J, leaving 18 bases between. This CDR3 comprises 15 residues. Germline values: CDR1 SGHVS, CDR2 FQNEAQ. CDR3 nucleotide sequence: TGTGCCAGCAGCGAATCTAGCGACCTCTTTGGGGAGCTGTTTTTT. Its translation is CASSESSDLFGELFF.

CDR3 sequence reads: CASSPTGNEQFF. The CDR3 DNA reads as TGTGCCAGCAGCCCGACTGGTAATGAGCAGTTCTTC. The chain has TRBV7-3 and TRBJ2-1; D gene uncertain. V gave up 5 bases and J gave up 7 bases, with 9 bases separating them. This CDR3 comprises 12 residues. Germline assignment: CDR1 SGHTA and CDR2 FQGTGA.

The chain recombines TRBV7-6 with TRBJ2-7; TRBD2 agrees at 8 bases. Germline trimming cut 2 bases from V and 4 bases from J; bases unmatched to any gene: 1. The CDR3 has 13 amino acids. Per the germline V gene, CDR1 is SGHVS and CDR2 is FNYEAQ. The CDR3: CASSLSGSYEQYF. The CDR3 DNA is TGTGCCAGCAGCTTAAGCGGGAGTTACGAGCAGTACTTC.

The genes are TRBV5-1 and TRBJ2-1, with a weak D call TRBD1 (7 bases). Germline V CDR1 and CDR2: SGHRS, YFSETQ. With 2 bases removed from V and 0 bases from J, the gap between germline ends came to 12 bases. The length of the CDR3 is 16 residues. CDR3 in DNA: TGCGCCAGCAGCTTCGTGCGGGACAGCTCCTACAATGAGCAGTTCTTC. Translating gives CASSFVRDSSYNEQFF. Looking up the rest from reference TRBV5-1 and TRBJ2-1 gives the full variable domain: KAGVTQTPRYLIKTRGQQVTLSCSPISGHRSVSWYQQTPGQGLQFLFEYFSETQRNKGNFPGRFSGRQFSNSRSEMNVSTLELGDSALYLCASSFVRDSSYNEQFFGPGTRLTVL.

In this sample, this clone turned up a few times. This sequence joins TRBV9 and TRBJ2-1; perhaps TRBD1 as D (5 bases). This CDR3 contains 15 residues. The germline CDR1 and CDR2 sequences are SGDLS and YYNGEE. V lost 4 bases and J lost 0, with 11 bases in between. Here the CDR3 reads CASSLQVSSYNEQFF. CDR3 DNA: TGTGCCAGCAGCCTACAGGTGAGCTCCTACAATGAGCAGTTCTTC.

The chain recombines TRBV20-1 with TRBJ2-3; no firm D call. Trimming stripped 2 bases from V and 5 bases from J, with 5 bases between. From germline, CDR1 is DFQATT and CDR2 SNEGSKA (reference sequence). The CDR3 is 11 amino acids. In DNA form, the CDR3 reads TGCAGTGCTAGACCACAAGATACGCAGTATTTT. Translated, it gives CSARPQDTQYF.

CDR3 DNA: TGCGCCAGCAGCTTGTGGGGGCAGCAAGAGACCCAGTACTTC. Translation: CASSLWGQQETQYF. V and J are TRBV5-1 and TRBJ2-5, with D perhaps matching TRBD1 (6 bases). The CDR3 covers 14 residues. CDR1 is SGHRS and CDR2 is YFSETQ in the germline V gene. Trimming cost V 1 base and J 2 bases, with 9 bases left between them.

This clone was observed a few times. Here the CDR3 reads CASSLTQGAGEQYF. The CDR3 bases are TGTGCCAGCAGCTTAACGCAGGGGGCGGGCGAGCAGTACTTC. The chain combines TRBV7-3 with TRBJ2-7; 8 nucleotides match TRBD1. Germline-derived CDR1 and CDR2 are SGHTA and FQGTGA. Trimming cost V 0 bases and J 6 bases; bases outside gene matches: 4. The CDR3 is made up of 14 amino acids.

CDR3 in amino acids: CASSRDRGDTEAFF. The CDR3 coding sequence is TGTGCCAGCTCACGGGACAGGGGCGACACTGAAGCTTTCTTT. The chain couples TRBV18 to TRBJ1-1, with TRBD1 identical over 10 bases. The V segment lost 4 bases and the J segment 3 bases; nucleotides outside the gene matches: 2. Germline V gene data show CDR1 as KGHSH and CDR2 as LQKENI. The CDR3 is 14 amino acids. Full variable domain (outside the CDR3, taken from reference TRBV18 and TRBJ1-1): NAGVMQNPRHLVRRRGQEARLRCSPMKGHSHVYWYRQLPEEGLKFMVYLQKENIIDESGMPKERFSAEFPKEGPSILRIQQVVRGDSAAYFCASSRDRGDTEAFFGQGTRLTVV.

This clone turned up a few times. The rearrangement links TRBV18 to TRBJ2-7; 7 bases agree with TRBD1. Germline values: CDR1 KGHSH, CDR2 LQKENI. The ends lost 3 bases at V and 5 bases at J; junction bases unmatched: 7. This CDR3 has 14 amino acids. CDR3 nucleotide sequence: TGTGCCAGCTCACCGACAGGGTTGAAGAACGAGCAGTACTTC. Its protein product is CASSPTGLKNEQYF.

V usage is TRBV7-9 and J usage is TRBJ2-7; 12 positions agree with TRBD2. V dropped 4 bases and J dropped 2; count of bases not matched to a gene: 3. Germline lookup yields CDR1 SEHNR and CDR2 FQNEAQ (reference sequence). This CDR3 is 15 amino acids long. CDR3 sequence: CASSSGTSGPYEQYF. The CDR3 DNA is TGTGCCAGCAGCTCCGGGACTAGCGGGCCCTACGAGCAGTACTTC.